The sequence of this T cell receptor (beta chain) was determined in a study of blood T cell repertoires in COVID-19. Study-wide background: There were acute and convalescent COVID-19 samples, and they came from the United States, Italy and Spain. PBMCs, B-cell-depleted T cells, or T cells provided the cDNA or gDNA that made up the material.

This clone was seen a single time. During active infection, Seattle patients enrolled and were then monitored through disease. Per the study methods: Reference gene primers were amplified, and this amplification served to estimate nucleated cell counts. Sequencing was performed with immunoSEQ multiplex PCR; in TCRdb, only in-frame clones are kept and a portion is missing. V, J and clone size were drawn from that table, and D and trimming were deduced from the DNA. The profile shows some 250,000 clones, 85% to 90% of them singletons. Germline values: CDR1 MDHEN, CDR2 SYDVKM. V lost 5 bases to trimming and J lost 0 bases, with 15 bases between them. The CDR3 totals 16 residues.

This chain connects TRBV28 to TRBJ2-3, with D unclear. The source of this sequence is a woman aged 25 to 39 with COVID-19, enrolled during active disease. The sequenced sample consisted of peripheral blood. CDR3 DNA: TGTGCCAGCAGTCCCTCCTGGGCTACTAGCACAGATACGCAGTATTTT. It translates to CASSPSWATSTDTQYF.